Each of the 5 T cell receptor beta chains below was sequenced from the same sample in a study of response to subunit inactivated influenza vaccine. TCRdb analysed the RT-PCR reads with MiXCR anew, one entry per CDR3 protein. The sample holds 530,000 or so distinct CDR3 sequences; roughly 15% are singletons and the top ten take 11%. Sequences were derived from PBMCs from blood, sampled roughly 12 days after vaccination. The receptors stem from a man over 45 who received an inactivated influenza vaccine.

This clonotype was recorded a few times. The chain employs TRBV12-3 or TRBV12-4 and TRBJ2-4, with 8 bases that match TRBD1. This CDR3 has 16 amino acids. Trimming cost V 5 bases and J 0 bases; bases outside gene matches: 6. For the CDR3, the DNA is TGTGCCAGCAGTCCCCCGGGACAGGTAGCCAAAAACATTCAGTACTTC. It codes for CASSPPGQVAKNIQYF.

There are a few counts of this clonotype. The chain couples TRBV7-2 to TRBJ2-2, with D maybe TRBD2 (6 bases). The CDR3 is made up of 16 amino acids. Germline V gene lookup returns CDR1 SGHTA and CDR2 FQGNSA. V was trimmed by 2 bases and J by 2 bases, leaving 12 bases between them. For the CDR3, the DNA is TGTGCCAGCAGCTTAAGCGTAGCGGAAAACACCGGGGAGCTGTTTTTT. Protein: CASSLSVAENTGELFF.

This clonotype showed up just a few times. V is TRBV5-1 and J is TRBJ1-6, with a tentative D call TRBD1 (5 bases). With 2 bases removed from V and 7 bases from J, the gap between germline ends came to 13 bases. CDR1 is SGHRS, CDR2 YFSETQ, per germline. CDR3 length equals 15 residues. In DNA form, the CDR3 reads TGCGCCAGCAGCTTTGGTCAGGGCCTGAATTCACCCCTCCACTTT. Amino acids: CASSFGQGLNSPLHF.

The V and J genes are TRBV10-3 and TRBJ2-2; 16 nucleotides agree with TRBD2. The CDR3 is made up of 17 amino acids. The germline gives CDR1 ENHRY, CDR2 SYGVKD. V shed 6 bases and J 7 bases; nucleotides not matched to a gene: 8. In nucleotides, the CDR3 is TGTGCCATCAGACCGGGACTAGCGGGGGGGCCGCTCGGGGAGCTGTTTTTT. This gives the protein CAIRPGLAGGPLGELFF.

This clonotype was observed many times. The gene calls are TRBV3-1 and TRBJ2-2; TRBD1 matches 8 bases. The germline V gene has CDR1 LGHDT and CDR2 YNNKEL (reference sequence). The CDR3 sequence is 15 residues long. V trimming: 4 bases; J trimming: 5 bases; junction bases outside the gene matches: 6. This chain's CDR3 is CASSLRQGYTGELFF. For the CDR3, the DNA is TGTGCCAGCAGCCTGAGACAGGGGTATACCGGGGAGCTGTTTTTT.